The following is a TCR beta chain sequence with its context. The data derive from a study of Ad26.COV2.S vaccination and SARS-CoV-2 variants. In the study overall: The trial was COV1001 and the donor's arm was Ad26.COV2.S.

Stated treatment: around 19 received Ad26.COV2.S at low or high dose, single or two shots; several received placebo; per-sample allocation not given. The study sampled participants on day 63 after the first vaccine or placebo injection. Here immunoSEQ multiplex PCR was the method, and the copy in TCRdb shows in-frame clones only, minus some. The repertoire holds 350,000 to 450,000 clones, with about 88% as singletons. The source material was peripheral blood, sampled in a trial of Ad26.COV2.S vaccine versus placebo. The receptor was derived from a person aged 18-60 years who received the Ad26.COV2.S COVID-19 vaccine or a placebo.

CDR3 region: CASSYAEGSGEQFF. The CDR3 DNA reads TGTGCCAGCAGTTACGCCGAAGGTAGCGGGGAGCAGTTCTTC. V usage is TRBV6-2 or TRBV6-3 and J usage is TRBJ2-1; 7 nucleotides match TRBD2. Germline trimming cut 2 bases from V and 10 bases from J; bases unmatched to any gene: 8. The CDR3 is made up of 14 amino acids. The V gene's germline CDR1 is MNHEY and CDR2 SVGEGT.